The rows below give T cell receptor beta chains drawn from one sample of a study of T cells in Graves' hyperthyroidism and ophthalmopathy. MiXCR, applied by TCRdb to the multiplex PCR reads, yields one record per CDR3 protein. The data contain more than 600,000 distinct CDR3 sequences, 15% to 20% of them seen just once; the ten biggest clones take up about 8.4%. The sequenced sample was blood. The receptors here all came from a man younger than 35 with Graves' hyperthyroidism. Each CDR3 is given with its conserved first and last residue. A D gene is named only where the DNA matches it firmly. Some rows have no size entry. The others give once, few or many, or a class for an expanded clone.

D gene	V gene	J gene	clone size	CDR3 DNA	CDR3 protein
TRBD2	TRBV19	TRBJ2-1	NA	TGTGCCTCAGTAAGGGCTAGCGGACCCTACAATGAGCAGTTCTTC	CASVRASGPYNEQFF
TRBD2	TRBV14	TRBJ2-1	NA	TGTGCCAGCAGCCAAACCGGACTAGCGGGAGGCCCGAGCTCCTACAATGAGCAGTTCTTC	CASSQTGLAGGPSSYNEQFF
TRBD2	TRBV29-1	TRBJ2-7	NA	TGCAGCGTTGGAAGTCCCGGTGCAGGGAGGGGAAGGGAGCAGTACTTC	CSVGSPGAGRGREQYF
TRBD2	TRBV15	TRBJ2-3	many	TGTGCCACCAGCGCCTTAGCGGGTTCCACGACAGATACGCAGTATTTT	CATSALAGSTTDTQYF
NA	TRBV6-5	TRBJ1-1	NA	TGTGCCAGCAGTTACGGGTGGGAGGACACTGAAGCTTTCTTT	CASSYGWEDTEAFF
TRBD1	TRBV18	TRBJ1-1	NA	TGTGCCAGCCCGGAACAGGGGGCGGACACTGAAGCTTTCTTT	CASPEQGADTEAFF
TRBD1	TRBV29-1	TRBJ1-2	NA	TGCAGCGGCTCACAGGGGGATGAAGGAGGCTACACCTTC	CSGSQGDEGGYTF
NA	TRBV6-5	TRBJ1-2	NA	TGTGCCAGCAGTTACACAGGGTACTATGGCTACACCTTC	CASSYTGYYGYTF
NA	TRBV4-1	TRBJ1-1	NA	TGCGCCAGCAGCCAACCGGGCCCTGGGGGTCACACTGAAGCTTTCTTT	CASSQPGPGGHTEAFF
TRBD2	TRBV29-1	TRBJ2-7	few	TGCAGCGTTGCCGGGGGAGGGCACTCCTACGAGCAGTACTTC	CSVAGGGHSYEQYF
NA	TRBV12-3/TRBV12-4	TRBJ2-1	NA	TGTGCCAGCAGTTTACTTACGACGGCAATCTTC	CASSLLTTAIF
TRBD2	TRBV2	TRBJ2-1	many	TGTGCCAGCAGTGACGCGGGAGAAGGGGCCTACAATGAGCAGTTCTTC	CASSDAGEGAYNEQFF
NA	TRBV7-2	TRBJ2-2	NA	TGTGCCAGCAGCACGACCCGGGACTCTAGCCTTAACACCGGGGAGCTGTTTTTT	CASSTTRDSSLNTGELFF
NA	TRBV12-3/TRBV12-4	TRBJ1-1	many	TGTGCCAGCAGTTTCCGGGTTTTGTCGCACACTGAAGCTTTCTTT	CASSFRVLSHTEAFF
NA	TRBV7-2	TRBJ2-7	NA	TGTGCCAGCAGCATTACTCGGGGGTTCTCCTACGAGCAGTACTTC	CASSITRGFSYEQYF
TRBD2	TRBV20-1	TRBJ2-7	few	TGCAGTGGTCAGACTAGCGGCGCCTACGAGCAGTACTTC	CSGQTSGAYEQYF
NA	TRBV20-1	TRBJ1-2	NA	TGCAGTGCTAGAGCTAGAGATGGCTACACCTTC	CSARARDGYTF
TRBD1	TRBV7-3	TRBJ2-7	many	TGTGCCAGCAGCTTGGTGGACAGGGGCCTGTCCTACGAGCAGTACTTC	CASSLVDRGLSYEQYF
NA	TRBV5-1	TRBJ2-7	many	TGCGCCAGCAGCTTGGCCATGGGACCCTACGAGCAGTACTTC	CASSLAMGPYEQYF
TRBD1	TRBV27	TRBJ1-4	NA	TGTGCCAGCAGTTTATATGAGGGGGCAAAGGAAAAACTGTTTTTT	CASSLYEGAKEKLFF
NA	TRBV2	TRBJ1-1	many	TGTGCCAGCAGTCCTCAACCGGGGACTGAAGCTTTCTTT	CASSPQPGTEAFF
NA	TRBV30	TRBJ1-1	NA	TGTGCCTGGAAATGGGGGGGAAACACTGAAGCTTTCTTT	CAWKWGGNTEAFF
TRBD2	TRBV2	TRBJ2-3	many	TGTGCCAGCAGTGAACAAGGGACTAGCGGGACTACAGATACGCAGTATTTT	CASSEQGTSGTTDTQYF
NA	TRBV25-1	TRBJ2-2	many	TGTGCCAGCAGTGAAGTGGGCGGAGTGGGGACCTGGGAGCTGTTTTTT	CASSEVGGVGTWELFF
NA	TRBV12-3/TRBV12-4	TRBJ2-1	many	TGTGCCAGCAAAGACTCCCGGACCTCCTACAATGAGCAGTTCTTC	CASKDSRTSYNEQFF
TRBD2	TRBV6-1	TRBJ2-3	NA	TGTGCCAGCAGTGAGTTGATAGCGGGAGCATCGGATACGCAGTATTTT	CASSELIAGASDTQYF
TRBD1	TRBV29-1	TRBJ1-1	NA	TGCAGCGTTCTGACAGGGGGCTTGGCGAACACTGAAGCTTTCTTT	CSVLTGGLANTEAFF
NA	TRBV28	TRBJ2-7	many	TGTGCCAGCAGCATTCGGACGCTAAGCTCCTACGAGCAGTACTTC	CASSIRTLSSYEQYF